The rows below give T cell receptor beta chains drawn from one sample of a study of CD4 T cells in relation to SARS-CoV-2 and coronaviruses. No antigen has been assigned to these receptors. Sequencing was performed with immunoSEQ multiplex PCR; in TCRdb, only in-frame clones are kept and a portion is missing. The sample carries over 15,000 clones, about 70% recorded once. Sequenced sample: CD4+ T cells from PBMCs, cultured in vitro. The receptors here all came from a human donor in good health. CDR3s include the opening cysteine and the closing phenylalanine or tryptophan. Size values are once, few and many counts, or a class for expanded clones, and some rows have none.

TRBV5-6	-	CASSSPGGANEKLFF
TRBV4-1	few	CASSQYTTGATMGNQPQHF
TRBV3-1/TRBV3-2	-	CASSQSARGGNQPQHF
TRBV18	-	CASSPSYTSEQETQYF
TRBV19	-	CASSSRTARRSYEQYF
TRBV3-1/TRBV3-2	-	CASSYGTNEEQYF
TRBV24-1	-	CATSVPTGEAGSSHTDTQYF
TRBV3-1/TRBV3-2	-	CASSQDRTGRETQYF
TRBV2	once	CASSVNRGYEQYF
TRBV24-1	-	CATSDFRAGGDTQYF
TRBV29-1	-	CSVLGLLGTGELFF
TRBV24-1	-	CATSEAGPTYGYTF
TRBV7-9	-	CASSLAGGTDTQYF
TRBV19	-	CASKGSAYGNTIYF
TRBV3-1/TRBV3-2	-	CASSHPSRSSYNEQFF
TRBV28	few	CASSLLPWGEKLFF
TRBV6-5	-	CASSYSYTEGDEQYF
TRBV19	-	CASSMLIGSQETQYF
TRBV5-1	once	CASSLVAGYNQPQHF
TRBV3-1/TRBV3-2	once	CASSKGPAAGQYF
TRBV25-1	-	CASSDTGTYNEQFF
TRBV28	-	CASSRIRTGYNSPLHF
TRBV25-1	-	CASSDPVGGATGYGYTF
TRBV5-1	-	CASSLDVSGANVLTF